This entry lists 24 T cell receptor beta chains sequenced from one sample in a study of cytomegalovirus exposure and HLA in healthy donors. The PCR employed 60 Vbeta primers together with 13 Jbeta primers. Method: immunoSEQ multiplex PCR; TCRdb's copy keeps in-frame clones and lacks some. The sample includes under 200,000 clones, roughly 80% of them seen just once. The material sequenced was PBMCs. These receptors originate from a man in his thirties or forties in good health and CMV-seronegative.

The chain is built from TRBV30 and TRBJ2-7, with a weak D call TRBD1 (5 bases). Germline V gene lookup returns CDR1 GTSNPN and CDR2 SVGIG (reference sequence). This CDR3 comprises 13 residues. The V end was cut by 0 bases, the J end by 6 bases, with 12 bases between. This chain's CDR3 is CAWSVGRVPEQYF. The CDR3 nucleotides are TGTGCCTGGAGTGTTGGCAGGGTGCCCGAGCAGTACTTC.

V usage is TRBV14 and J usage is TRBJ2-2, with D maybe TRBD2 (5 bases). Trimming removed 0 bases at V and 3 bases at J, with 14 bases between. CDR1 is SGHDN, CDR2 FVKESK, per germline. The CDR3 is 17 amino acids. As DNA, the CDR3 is TGTGCCAGCAGCCAAGATCCCTCGGGAAGATACACCGGGGAGCTGTTTTTT. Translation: CASSQDPSGRYTGELFF.

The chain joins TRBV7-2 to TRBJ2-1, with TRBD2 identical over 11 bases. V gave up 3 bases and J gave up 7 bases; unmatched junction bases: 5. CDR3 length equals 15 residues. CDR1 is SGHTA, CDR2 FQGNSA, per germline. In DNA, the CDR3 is TGTGCCAGCAGCTTGACTAGCGGGATAAGGAATGAGCAGTTCTTC. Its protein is CASSLTSGIRNEQFF.

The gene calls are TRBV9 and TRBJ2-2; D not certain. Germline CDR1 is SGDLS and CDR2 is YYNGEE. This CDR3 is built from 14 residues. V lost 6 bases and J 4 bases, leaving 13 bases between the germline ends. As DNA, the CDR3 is TGTGCCAGCACCCCGGGTGTCGTCACCGGGGAGCTGTTTTTT. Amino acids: CASTPGVVTGELFF.

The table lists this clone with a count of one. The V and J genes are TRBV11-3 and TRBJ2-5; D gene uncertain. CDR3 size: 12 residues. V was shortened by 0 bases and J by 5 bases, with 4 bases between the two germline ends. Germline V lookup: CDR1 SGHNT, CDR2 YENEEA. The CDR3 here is CASSLDSETQYF. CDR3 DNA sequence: TGTGCCAGCAGCTTAGATAGCGAGACCCAGTACTTC. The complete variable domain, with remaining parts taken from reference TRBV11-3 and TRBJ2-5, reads EAGVVQSPRYKIIEKKQPVAFWCNPISGHNTLYWYLQNLGQGPELLIRYENEEAVDDSQLPKDRFSAERLKGVDSTLKIQPAELGDSAVYLCASSLDSETQYFGPGTRLLVL.

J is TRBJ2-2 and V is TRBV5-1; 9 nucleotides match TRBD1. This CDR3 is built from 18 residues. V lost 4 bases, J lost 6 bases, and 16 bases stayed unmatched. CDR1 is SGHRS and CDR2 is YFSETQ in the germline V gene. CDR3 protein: CASSRTDRGPGGSGELFF. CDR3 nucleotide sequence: TGCGCCAGCAGCAGAACGGACAGGGGCCCCGGGGGGTCCGGGGAGCTGTTTTTT. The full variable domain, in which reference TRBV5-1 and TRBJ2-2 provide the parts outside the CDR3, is KAGVTQTPRYLIKTRGQQVTLSCSPISGHRSVSWYQQTPGQGLQFLFEYFSETQRNKGNFPGRFSGRQFSNSRSEMNVSTLELGDSALYLCASSRTDRGPGGSGELFFGEGSRLTVL.

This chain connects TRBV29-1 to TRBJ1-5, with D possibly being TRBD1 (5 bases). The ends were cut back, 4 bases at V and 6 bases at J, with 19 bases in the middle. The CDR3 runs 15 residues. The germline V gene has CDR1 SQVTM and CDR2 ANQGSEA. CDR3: CSVAQSGQGSQPQHF. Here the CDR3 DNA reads TGCAGCGTTGCCCAATCTGGGCAGGGAAGTCAGCCCCAGCATTTT.

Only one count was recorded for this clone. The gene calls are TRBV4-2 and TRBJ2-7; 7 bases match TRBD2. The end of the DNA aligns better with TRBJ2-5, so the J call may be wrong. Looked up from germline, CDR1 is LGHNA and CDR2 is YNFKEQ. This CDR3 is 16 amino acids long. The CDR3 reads CASSPTGGRQQETQYF. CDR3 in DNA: TGTGCCAGCAGCCCGACCGGGGGGAGGCAACAAGAGACCCAGTACTTC.

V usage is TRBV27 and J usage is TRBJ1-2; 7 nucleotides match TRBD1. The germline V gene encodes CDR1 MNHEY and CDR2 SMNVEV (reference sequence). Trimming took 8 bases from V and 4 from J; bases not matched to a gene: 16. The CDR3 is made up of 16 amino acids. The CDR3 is CASGQDRLAIPYGYTF. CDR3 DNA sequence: TGTGCCAGCGGACAGGACAGGCTCGCTATCCCCTATGGCTACACCTTC.

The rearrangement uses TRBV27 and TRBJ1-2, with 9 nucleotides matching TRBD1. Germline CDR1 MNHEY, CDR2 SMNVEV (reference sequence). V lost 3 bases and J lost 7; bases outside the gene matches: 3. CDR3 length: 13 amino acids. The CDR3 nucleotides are TGTGCCAGCAGTTTCGGGGACAGGGCTGGCTACACCTTC. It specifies CASSFGDRAGYTF.

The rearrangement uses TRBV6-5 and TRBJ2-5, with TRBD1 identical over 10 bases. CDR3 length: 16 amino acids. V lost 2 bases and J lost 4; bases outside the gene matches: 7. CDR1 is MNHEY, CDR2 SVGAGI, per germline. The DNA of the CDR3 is TGTGCCAGCAGTTACGTCTTGACAGGGGGCCTAGAGACCCAGTACTTC. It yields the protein CASSYVLTGGLETQYF.

The CDR3 region is CASSLDGMNTEAFF. CDR3 coding DNA: TGTGCCAGCAGTTTGGACGGGATGAACACTGAAGCTTTCTTT. This sequence joins TRBV28 and TRBJ1-1; D is undetermined. V was shortened by 3 bases and J by 0 bases, with 8 bases between the two germline ends. There are 14 residues in the CDR3. Germline assignment: CDR1 MDHEN and CDR2 SYDVKM.

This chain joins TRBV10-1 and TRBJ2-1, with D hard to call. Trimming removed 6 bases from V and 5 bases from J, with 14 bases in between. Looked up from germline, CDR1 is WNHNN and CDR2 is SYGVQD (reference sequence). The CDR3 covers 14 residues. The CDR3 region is CASSRPIAHNEQFF. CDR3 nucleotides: TGCGCCAGCAGCCGCCCCATAGCTCACAATGAGCAGTTCTTC.

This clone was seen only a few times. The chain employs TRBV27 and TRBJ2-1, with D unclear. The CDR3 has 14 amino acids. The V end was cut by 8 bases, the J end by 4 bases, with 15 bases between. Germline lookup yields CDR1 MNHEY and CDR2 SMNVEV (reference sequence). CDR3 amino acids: CASQLTSLYNEQFF. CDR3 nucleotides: TGTGCCAGCCAGTTGACATCCCTATACAATGAGCAGTTCTTC.

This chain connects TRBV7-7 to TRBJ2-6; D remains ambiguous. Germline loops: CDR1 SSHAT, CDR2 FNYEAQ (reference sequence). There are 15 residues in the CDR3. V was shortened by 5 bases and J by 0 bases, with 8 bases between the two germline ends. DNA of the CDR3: TGTGCCAGCAGCCAGGCCAGCTCTGGGGCCAACGTCCTGACTTTC. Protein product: CASSQASSGANVLTF.

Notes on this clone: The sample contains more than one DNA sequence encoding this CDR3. CDR3 amino acids: CASSAGTAREQYF. CDR3 nucleotide sequence: TGTGCCAGCAGTGCCGGGACAGCCCGTGAGCAGTACTTC. The chain links TRBV6-1 to TRBJ2-7, with 7 bases aligning to TRBD1. CDR1 MNHNS and CDR2 SASEGT come from the germline V gene. There are 13 residues in the CDR3. J gave up 7 bases and V 4 bases, and 7 bases lay outside the gene matches.

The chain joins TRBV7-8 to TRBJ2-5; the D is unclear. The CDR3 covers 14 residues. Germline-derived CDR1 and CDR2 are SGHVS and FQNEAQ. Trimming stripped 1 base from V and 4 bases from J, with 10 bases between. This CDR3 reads CASSLDPLGETQYF. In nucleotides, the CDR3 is TGTGCCAGCAGCTTAGATCCGCTAGGAGAGACCCAGTACTTC. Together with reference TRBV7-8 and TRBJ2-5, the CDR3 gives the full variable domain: GAGVSQSPRYKVAKRGQDVALRCDPISGHVSLFWYQQALGQGPEFLTYFQNEAQLDKSGLPSDRFFAERPEGSVSTLKIQRTQQEDSAVYLCASSLDPLGETQYFGPGTRLLVL.

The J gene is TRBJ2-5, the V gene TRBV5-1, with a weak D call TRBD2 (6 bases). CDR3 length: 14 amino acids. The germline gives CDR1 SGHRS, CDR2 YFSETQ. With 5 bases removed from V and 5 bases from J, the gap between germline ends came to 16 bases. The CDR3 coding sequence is TGCGCCAGCAGACTAGCCCAAAACTTCGAGACCCAGTACTTC. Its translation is CASRLAQNFETQYF.

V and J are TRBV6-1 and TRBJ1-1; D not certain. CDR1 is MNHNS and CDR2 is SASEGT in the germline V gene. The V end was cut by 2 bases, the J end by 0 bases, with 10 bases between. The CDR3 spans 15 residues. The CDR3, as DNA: TGTGCCAGCAGTGAAACATGGTCAATGAACACTGAAGCTTTCTTT. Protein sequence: CASSETWSMNTEAFF.

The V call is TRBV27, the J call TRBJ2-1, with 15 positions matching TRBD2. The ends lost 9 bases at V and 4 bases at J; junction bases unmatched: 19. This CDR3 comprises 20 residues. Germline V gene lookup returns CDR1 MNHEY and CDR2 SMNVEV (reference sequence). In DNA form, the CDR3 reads TGTGCCAGTCAGCCCTTCCCCCGGACTAGCGGGGGGGAAAATTACAATGAGCAGTTCTTC. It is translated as CASQPFPRTSGGENYNEQFF.

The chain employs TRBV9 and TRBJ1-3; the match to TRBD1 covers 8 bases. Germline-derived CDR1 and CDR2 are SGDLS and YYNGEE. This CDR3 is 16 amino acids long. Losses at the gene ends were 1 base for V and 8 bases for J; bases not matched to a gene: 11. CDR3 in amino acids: CASSVTGTGGSHTIYF. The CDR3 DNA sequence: TGTGCCAGCAGCGTAACCGGGACAGGAGGTTCTCACACCATATATTTT.

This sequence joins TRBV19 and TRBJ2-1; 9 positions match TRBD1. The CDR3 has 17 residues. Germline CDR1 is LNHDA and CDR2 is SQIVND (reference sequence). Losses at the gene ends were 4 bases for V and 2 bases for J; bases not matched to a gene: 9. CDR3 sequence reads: CASSTSGTGSPYNEQFF. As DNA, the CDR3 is TGTGCCAGTAGTACCTCCGGGACAGGGAGCCCCTACAATGAGCAGTTCTTC.

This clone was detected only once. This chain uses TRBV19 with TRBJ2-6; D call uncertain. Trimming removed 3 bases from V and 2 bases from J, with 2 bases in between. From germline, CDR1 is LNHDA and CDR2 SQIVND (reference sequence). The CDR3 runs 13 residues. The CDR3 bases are TGTGCCAGTAGTATCACTGGGGCCAACGTCCTGACTTTC. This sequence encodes CASSITGANVLTF.

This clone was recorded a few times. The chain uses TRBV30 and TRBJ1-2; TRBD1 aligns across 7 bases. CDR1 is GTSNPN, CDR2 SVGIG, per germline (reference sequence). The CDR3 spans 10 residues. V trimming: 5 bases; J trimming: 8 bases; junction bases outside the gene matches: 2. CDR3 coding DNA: TGTGCCTGGGACAGGGACGGCTACACCTTC. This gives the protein CAWDRDGYTF.